Reported below is one T cell receptor beta chain. Participants spanned ages roughly 18 to 95 years and resided in around 25 US areas. Germline CDR1 reads SQVTM; CDR2 reads ANQGSEA. The CDR3 extends over 15 amino acids. The V gene end was trimmed by 7 bases and the J gene end by 4 bases; junction bases not matched to a gene: 8. In the authors' methods: Counts of nucleated cells, estimated from reference gene primer amplification, were obtained. Using immunoSEQ multiplex PCR, the repertoire was profiled, and TCRdb retains in-frame clones only, with some absent. From that table come the V and J calls and clone size; the DNA was used to work out D and trimming. The profile shows approximately 220,000 clones, approximately 86% of them singletons. The data belong to a study of blood T cell repertoires in COVID-19. Turning to the study itself: From the United States, Italy and Spain came samples of acute and convalescent COVID-19. The analysed material was cDNA or gDNA that came from T cells, B-cell-depleted T cells, or PBMCs.

V is TRBV29-1 and J is TRBJ2-3; 13 bases line up with TRBD2. The sample taken for sequencing was PBMCs or T cells enriched from blood (not recorded which). The sequence came from a woman in her thirties or forties with acute COVID-19. CDR3 nucleotide sequence: TGCAGCGGTGCGGGACTAGCGGGAACGGCAGATACGCAGTATTTT. Residues: CSGAGLAGTADTQYF.